Listed below are T cell receptor beta chains from one sample, sequenced in a study of shared clonotypes between healthy human individuals. Produced via immunoSEQ multiplex PCR; TCRdb's table is partial and in-frame only. The sample records about 2.1 million clones, 90% to 95% being singletons. Sequencing was done on a sample of naive CD8+ T cells from PBMCs. The source of these receptors is a man between 18 and 29 years old in good health. Some clones in this sample may be carry-over from other donors' samples. Each CDR3 is given with its conserved first and last residue. The D gene is left open where the match is weak. The size entry is marked missing in some rows and otherwise reads once, few, many or a size class.

d_gene | abundance | j_gene | v_gene | CDR3aa | CDR3nt
NA | once | TRBJ1-1 | TRBV2 | CASTAGDTNTEAFF | TGTGCCAGCACCGCAGGGGACACGAACACTGAAGCTTTCTTT
NA | NA | TRBJ2-7 | TRBV21-1 | CASSEAHRQGPPYEQYF | TGTGCCAGCAGCGAAGCCCATAGACAGGGACCCCCCTACGAGCAGTACTTC
TRBD2 | NA | TRBJ2-1 | TRBV27 | CASSIGLAAYNEQFF | TGTGCCAGCAGTATCGGACTAGCGGCCTACAATGAGCAGTTCTTC
NA | NA | TRBJ1-2 | TRBV27 | CASSSTRDAGHYGYTF | TGTGCCAGCAGTTCCACTCGGGACGCCGGGCACTATGGCTACACCTTC
TRBD2 | NA | TRBJ2-3 | TRBV9 | CASSGSGGRTDTQYF | TGTGCCAGCAGCGGTAGCGGGGGACGCACAGATACGCAGTATTTT
TRBD1 | NA | TRBJ2-5 | TRBV27 | CASRAWGQGAQETQYF | TGTGCCAGCAGGGCGTGGGGACAGGGGGCCCAAGAGACCCAGTACTTC
NA | NA | TRBJ2-5 | TRBV2 | CASSERSTSGETQYF | TGTGCCAGCAGTGAAAGGTCCACTTCAGGAGAGACCCAGTACTTC
NA | NA | TRBJ2-3 | TRBV28 | CASSYNREGTDTQYF | TGTGCCAGCAGTTACAACAGGGAGGGCACAGATACGCAGTATTTT
NA | NA | TRBJ2-5 | TRBV7-9 | CASSQSPPPSGRKETQYF | TGTGCCAGCAGCCAATCTCCCCCCCCATCCGGGAGAAAAGAGACCCAGTACTTC
NA | NA | TRBJ1-4 | TRBV5-6 | CASSGLQEPNEKLFF | TGTGCCAGCAGCGGCCTACAGGAGCCTAATGAAAAACTGTTTTTT
TRBD1 | NA | TRBJ1-1 | TRBV7-3 | CASSPRPRQGALHTEAFF | TGTGCCAGCAGCCCAAGGCCGCGACAGGGGGCGTTGCACACTGAAGCTTTCTTT
TRBD1 | few | TRBJ1-2 | TRBV11-2 | CASSSMTGVRGYTF | TGTGCCAGCAGCTCAATGACAGGGGTGAGGGGCTACACCTTC
NA | NA | TRBJ2-7 | TRBV7-9 | CASSLSGGAVINEQYF | TGTGCCAGCAGCTTATCAGGGGGGGCGGTAATCAACGAGCAGTACTTC
TRBD2 | NA | TRBJ2-1 | TRBV6-5 | CASSYSGTPYNEQFF | TGTGCCAGCAGTTATAGCGGGACGCCGTACAATGAGCAGTTCTTC
NA | NA | TRBJ2-3 | TRBV7-8 | CASSLVRGDPSTDTQYF | TGTGCCAGCAGCTTAGTTCGTGGCGACCCTAGCACAGATACGCAGTATTTT
NA | NA | TRBJ2-1 | TRBV7-9 | CASSFTGDEQFF | TGTGCCAGCAGCTTCACGGGGGATGAGCAGTTCTTC
NA | NA | TRBJ2-2 | TRBV19 | CASTEREQSTGELFF | TGTGCCAGTACCGAGAGGGAGCAGTCAACCGGGGAGCTGTTTTTT
NA | NA | TRBJ1-1 | TRBV7-6 | CASSSAFVGGAGEAFF | TGTGCCAGCAGCTCGGCCTTTGTGGGGGGCGCCGGTGAAGCTTTCTTT
TRBD2 | NA | TRBJ2-1 | TRBV27 | CASSGWGGSYNEQFF | TGTGCCAGCAGTGGGTGGGGGGGGTCCTACAATGAGCAGTTCTTC
NA | NA | TRBJ2-5 | TRBV4-3 | CASSQDSRGQETQYF | TGCGCCAGCAGCCAAGATAGCAGGGGTCAAGAGACCCAGTACTTC
NA | NA | TRBJ2-3 | TRBV9 | CASSVLPGSTDTQYF | TGTGCCAGCAGCGTCCTCCCGGGTAGCACAGATACGCAGTATTTT
NA | NA | TRBJ2-3 | TRBV28 | CASSFWAVGGVSTDTQYF | TGTGCCAGCAGTTTCTGGGCCGTGGGGGGTGTGAGCACAGATACGCAGTATTTT
TRBD2 | NA | TRBJ2-3 | TRBV13 | CASSFGTSVHTDTQYF | TGTGCCAGCAGCTTTGGGACTAGCGTCCACACAGATACGCAGTATTTT
NA | few | TRBJ1-5 | TRBV28 | CASSLDSNNQPQHF | TGTGCCAGCAGTTTAGACAGCAACAATCAGCCCCAGCATTTT
NA | NA | TRBJ2-3 | TRBV7-2 | CASCRLASSDTQYF | TGTGCCAGCTGTCGGCTAGCAAGTTCAGATACGCAGTATTTT
TRBD2 | NA | TRBJ2-1 | TRBV6-5 | CASSSPGLARNEQFF | TGTGCCAGCAGTTCACCGGGACTAGCGAGAAATGAGCAGTTCTTC
TRBD1 | NA | TRBJ1-1 | TRBV28 | CASSHSTRGLGTEAFF | TGTGCCAGCAGTCATTCGACCAGGGGGCTGGGGACTGAAGCTTTCTTT
NA | NA | TRBJ1-2 | TRBV6-1 | CASSEWDKASNYGYTF | TGTGCCAGCAGTGAATGGGACAAGGCGTCTAACTATGGCTACACCTTC
NA | NA | TRBJ2-1 | TRBV4-1 | CASSQDPQRKTYNEQFF | TGCGCCAGCAGCCAAGATCCCCAGCGGAAGACCTACAATGAGCAGTTCTTC
TRBD1 | NA | TRBJ1-5 | TRBV7-6 | CASSLATGIGQPQHF | TGTGCCAGCAGCTTAGCGACAGGGATAGGACAGCCCCAGCATTTT
NA | NA | TRBJ1-4 | TRBV5-1 | CASSFDRVNEKLFF | TGCGCCAGCAGCTTCGACAGAGTAAATGAAAAACTGTTTTTT
NA | NA | TRBJ2-2 | TRBV10-3 | CAIRDPNSGNTGELFF | TGTGCCATCAGGGACCCTAACAGTGGAAACACCGGGGAGCTGTTTTTT
NA | NA | TRBJ2-6 | TRBV5-4 | CASGGANVLTF | TGTGCCTCAGGAGGGGCCAACGTCCTGACTTTC